This is a list of T cell receptor beta chains from one sample in a study of CD8+CD57+ T cells in acquired aplastic anemia. TCRdb reprocessed the reads via MiXCR and lists one record per CDR3 protein. This table holds approximately 65,000 distinct CDR3 sequences, roughly 54% found once. The source material was sorted CD4+, CD8+, or CD8+CD57+ T cells (not recorded which) from PBMCs. These TCRs come from a human donor in good health, serving as a control. CDR3s include the opening cysteine and the closing phenylalanine or tryptophan. D genes are given only for firm matches. Only some rows state a clone size, as once, few, many or a class for expanded clones.

TRBJ1-5,many,TRBV19,.,TGTGCCAGTAGTCTAAGACAGGCTTATAGCAATCAGCCCCAGCATTTT,CASSLRQAYSNQPQHF
TRBJ2-3,many,TRBV5-4,TRBD2,TGTGCCAGCAGCTACGGACTAGCGGGAGTGGGAGATACGCAGTATTTT,CASSYGLAGVGDTQYF
TRBJ1-3,many,TRBV3-1,TRBD1,TGTGCCAGCAGCCAATGGACGGGACAGCTGGTGATTTTT,CASSQWTGQLVIF
TRBJ1-2,.,TRBV29-1,.,TGCAGCGTTGAACAAGGACAATCTAACTATGGCTACACCTTC,CSVEQGQSNYGYTF
TRBJ2-7,.,TRBV4-1,.,TGCGCCAGCAGCCAACCAATCGACGGGACCGAGCAGTACTTC,CASSQPIDGTEQYF
TRBJ2-5,.,TRBV20-1,.,TGCAGTGCTAGCAGCTTACCCGGCGGACACGAGACCCAGTACTTC,CSASSLPGGHETQYF
TRBJ1-2,.,TRBV2,.,TGTGCCAGCAGCCAGGACCTCGGGGGCTACACCTTC,CASSQDLGGYTF
TRBJ1-2,.,TRBV25-1,.,TGTGCCAGCAGTGAATACCTGGGAAGTACCTATGGCTACACCTTC,CASSEYLGSTYGYTF
TRBJ2-5,.,TRBV7-6,.,TGTGCCAGCAGACCACACCAAGAGACCCAGTACTTC,CASRPHQETQYF
TRBJ1-3,many,TRBV19,TRBD1,TGTGCCAGTAGTATATGGGGGATCGACAGGGAGGGACCTGGAAACACCATATATTTT,CASSIWGIDREGPGNTIYF
TRBJ2-7,many,TRBV11-2,.,TGTGCCAGCAGCTTAGAAGGGGGAGGCTCCTACGAGCAGTACTTC,CASSLEGGGSYEQYF
TRBJ1-5,.,TRBV15,TRBD1,TGTGCCACCAGCAGAGAACAGGGGGTGCAGAGGAATCAGCCCCAGCATTTT,CATSREQGVQRNQPQHF
TRBJ2-3,.,TRBV19,.,TGTGCCAGTTCCAGGATAGAGAGAGTCAATGAGCAGTATTTT,CASSRIERVNEQYF
TRBJ1-3,.,TRBV2,.,TGTGCCAGCAGCCAGGGGGGAAACACCATATATTTT,CASSQGGNTIYF
TRBJ1-1,few,TRBV25-1,.,TGTGCCAGCAGTGCTAGGGTGTCGAACACTGAAGCTTTCTTT,CASSARVSNTEAFF
TRBJ1-2,many,TRBV5-4,TRBD1,TGTGCCAGCAGTTCTCCCCGGGACAGGGGCTTCTATGGCTACACCTTC,CASSSPRDRGFYGYTF
TRBJ1-1,.,TRBV19,.,TGTGCCAGTAGTACTTTCGGGCTAAACACTGAAGCTTTCTTT,CASSTFGLNTEAFF
TRBJ1-5,few,TRBV30,TRBD1,TGTGCCTGGAGTGTAGGGACAGGGGGCAATCAGCCCCAGCATTTT,CAWSVGTGGNQPQHF
TRBJ2-1,.,TRBV5-1,.,TGCGCCAGCATGCCAGGTCTGGGGGACAATGAGCAGTTCTTC,CASMPGLGDNEQFF
TRBJ2-7,.,TRBV12-3/TRBV12-4,.,TGTGCCAGCAGTGAGAGGCGGGCCTACGAGCAGTACTTC,CASSERRAYEQYF
TRBJ2-7,.,TRBV15,TRBD2,TGTGCCACCAGCAGGGGACTAGCGGGGTACGAGCAGTACTTC,CATSRGLAGYEQYF
TRBJ2-5,.,TRBV29-1,TRBD1,TGCAGCGCTATCGACAGGGGAGGCTCTCTGGGGGAGACCCAGTACTTC,CSAIDRGGSLGETQYF
TRBJ2-7,many,TRBV18,.,TGTGCCAGCTCACCAGGCCAGGGAGACGAGCAGTACTTC,CASSPGQGDEQYF
TRBJ1-1,many,TRBV6-6,.,TGTGCCAGCGGCGGGGGGAACACTGAAGCTTTCTTT,CASGGGNTEAFF
TRBJ1-1,many,TRBV9,.,TGTGCCAGCAGCGTCGACCCCGGGGGAGTGGAAGCTTTCTTT,CASSVDPGGVEAFF
TRBJ2-3,.,TRBV24-1,.,TGTGCCACCAGCAGCTTGGAACGGGCCACAGATACGCAGTATTTT,CATSSLERATDTQYF
TRBJ1-2,many,TRBV6-1,TRBD1,TGTGCCAGCAGAGACAGGGTAGGCTATGGCTACACCTTC,CASRDRVGYGYTF
TRBJ1-2,.,TRBV10-3,.,TGTGCCATCAGTGAGATGGACAGCCCGAACTATGGCTACACCTTC,CAISEMDSPNYGYTF
TRBJ2-3,.,TRBV20-1,.,TGCAGTGCTCAGGCGCAGTATTTT,CSAQAQYF
TRBJ2-1,.,TRBV24-1,TRBD2,TGTGCCACCAGTGATAAACTAGCGGGAGTGGGGAATGAGCAGTTCTTC,CATSDKLAGVGNEQFF
TRBJ2-3,few,TRBV7-3,.,TGTGCCAGCAGCCGGGGAGATACGCAGTATTTT,CASSRGDTQYF
TRBJ2-7,.,TRBV28,TRBD1,TGTGCCAGCGAGGGGACAGGGGGAGCGGGCTTCTACGAGCAGTACTTC,CASEGTGGAGFYEQYF
TRBJ1-1,.,TRBV29-1,.,TGCAGCGTTGAAGGTAGCACTGAAGCTTTCTTT,CSVEGSTEAFF
TRBJ2-2,.,TRBV10-3,.,TGTGCCATCAGTGAGTCCGGTCAGAACACCGGGGAGCTGTTTTTT,CAISESGQNTGELFF
TRBJ2-4,many,TRBV27,TRBD1,TGTGCCAGCAGCACGACAGGGGATAAGCCCAAAAACATTCAGTACTTC,CASSTTGDKPKNIQYF
TRBJ2-7,.,TRBV7-6,.,TGTGCCAGCATCAAACAGGGCGGAGGCTACGAGCAGTACTTC,CASIKQGGGYEQYF
TRBJ1-5,few,TRBV7-9,TRBD1,TGTGCCAGCACCAGGGGGCAGGGTCAGCCCCAGCATTTT,CASTRGQGQPQHF
TRBJ2-5,.,TRBV9,TRBD2,TGTGCCAGCAGCGTAGGGGCTAGCGGGACCGAGACCCAGTACTTC,CASSVGASGTETQYF
TRBJ1-5,.,TRBV25-1,.,TGTGCCAGCAGTGACGCGGGGAGCAATCAGCCCCAGCATTTT,CASSDAGSNQPQHF
TRBJ2-1,many,TRBV20-1,.,TGCAGTGCCGTAACTAGCATGAGGTTCAATGAGCAGTTCTTC,CSAVTSMRFNEQFF
TRBJ1-2,once,TRBV7-3,TRBD1,TGTGCCAGCAGCCAGGGGACAGTCTATGGCTACACCTTC,CASSQGTVYGYTF
TRBJ1-2,.,TRBV7-3,TRBD1,TGTGCCAGCAGCCCAGGGGGCGCTAACTATGGCTACACCTTC,CASSPGGANYGYTF
TRBJ2-1,.,TRBV24-1,.,TGTGCCACCAGTGCCCCCCAAGCGGCTAGCAATGAGCAGTTCTTC,CATSAPQAASNEQFF
TRBJ1-6,medium-sized,TRBV2,TRBD1,TGTGCCAGCAGCGGGGACAGGGGTTCACCCCTCCACTTT,CASSGDRGSPLHF
TRBJ2-7,.,TRBV24-1,TRBD1,TGTGCCACCAGTGATCCGGGACAGGGCTACGAGCAGTACTTC,CATSDPGQGYEQYF
TRBJ1-6,.,TRBV11-3,.,TGTGCCAGCAGGCAGGGAGGCAATTCACCCCTCCACTTT,CASRQGGNSPLHF
TRBJ1-2,.,TRBV7-1,TRBD1,TGTGCCAGCAGCTCCTACAGGGGGAACTATGGCTACACCTTC,CASSSYRGNYGYTF